This T cell receptor (beta chain) originates from a study of shared clonotypes between healthy human individuals. The CDR3 contains 16 residues. CDR1 is SGHRS, CDR2 YFSETQ, per germline. Trimming removed 0 bases from V and 4 bases from J, with 16 bases in between. The method was immunoSEQ multiplex PCR; TCRdb's version includes in-frame clones alone and lacks a portion of them. Of under 750,000 clones listed, 55% to 75% are singletons. The receptor comes from a woman in her 30s in good health. This sequence joins TRBV5-1 and TRBJ1-1, with D possibly being TRBD1 (5 bases). The sequencing sample was made of memory CD4+ T cells sorted from blood. The subset was: CD45RA-negative fraction. CDR3 region: CASSLGTLLGGTEAFF. In DNA form, the CDR3 reads TGCGCCAGCAGCTTGGGGACACTCCTGGGCGGCACTGAAGCTTTCTTT.